This T cell receptor (beta chain) appears in the sequencing data of a study of T cells after posttransplantation cyclophosphamide. TCRdb keeps only in-frame clones here, not all; method: immunoSEQ multiplex PCR. The sample records 50,000 to 55,000 clones, around 84% being singletons. This clone was seen just once. Antigen: not known. V lost 5 bases to trimming and J lost 3 bases; unmatched junction nucleotides: 6. Germline V gene data show CDR1 as LNHDA and CDR2 as SQIVND (reference sequence). The CDR3 sequence is 15 residues long. Study results and limitations: TRB overlap between skin or GI tissue T cells and blood was limited. Donor-recipient repertoire similarity was low at 1-2 months, rising over year one. Recipient CMV seropositivity and CMV reactivation strongly tracked TRB clonality.

The V call is TRBV19, the J call TRBJ2-7, with 11 bases fitting TRBD2. The sample taken for sequencing was PBMCs. The sequence derives from a young man with a blood cancer, CMV-positive, and with a related stem cell donor. The CDR3 sequence is CASSFGTSGGYEQYF. CDR3 in DNA: TGTGCCAGTAGTTTCGGGACTAGCGGTGGCTACGAGCAGTACTTC.